These 30 T cell receptor beta chains share one sample of origin, sequenced in a study of T cell changes during pregnancy in multiple sclerosis. Assay used: immunoSEQ multiplex PCR; TCRdb lists only in-frame clones, some missing. The sample includes 30,000 to 45,000 clones, roughly 91% of them seen just once. This specimen consisted of CD4+ T cells from peripheral blood mononuclear cells, obtained in the second trimester of pregnancy. The source of these receptors is a female donor in good health, enrolled as a control in a pregnancy study.

The chain employs TRBV5-4 and TRBJ1-1; D may be TRBD1 (5 bases). V gave up 1 base and J gave up 7 bases, with 14 bases separating them. The length of the CDR3 is 14 residues. CDR1 is SGHNT, CDR2 YYREEE, per germline (reference sequence). The CDR3 DNA follows: TGTGCCAGCAGCTTGATGGTAGGACAAAGTGAAGCTTTCTTT. Translated, it gives CASSLMVGQSEAFF.

This rearrangement joins TRBV5-1 to TRBJ1-2; D not certain. The CDR3 has 13 residues. Germline V gene lookup returns CDR1 SGHRS and CDR2 YFSETQ. Trimming stripped 1 base from V and 3 bases from J, with 7 bases between. The CDR3 loop reads CASSLNEDYGYTF. CDR3 in DNA: TGCGCCAGCAGCTTGAACGAGGACTATGGCTACACCTTC. Supplemented by reference TRBV5-1 and TRBJ1-2, the full variable domain reads KAGVTQTPRYLIKTRGQQVTLSCSPISGHRSVSWYQQTPGQGLQFLFEYFSETQRNKGNFPGRFSGRQFSNSRSEMNVSTLELGDSALYLCASSLNEDYGYTFGSGTRLTVV.

The gene calls are TRBV7-2 and TRBJ2-5; TRBD2 matches at 11 bases. Germline V lookup: CDR1 SGHTA, CDR2 FQGNSA. V gave up 5 bases and J gave up 4 bases; unmatched junction bases: 3. There are 14 residues in the CDR3. The CDR3 DNA follows: TGTGCCAGCAGCCCGGGGACTAGCGGAGAGACCCAGTACTTC. Translation: CASSPGTSGETQYF. Using reference TRBV7-2 and TRBJ2-5 for the parts outside the CDR3, the full variable domain is GAGVSQSPSNKVTEKGKDVELRCDPISGHTALYWYRQSLGQGLEFLIYFQGNSAPDKSGLPSDRFSAERTGGSVSTLTIQRTQQEDSAVYLCASSPGTSGETQYFGPGTRLLVL.

This clone was found once. This rearrangement joins TRBV19 to TRBJ2-3; 7 bases are a match to TRBD2. This CDR3 spans 15 amino acids. Germline V gene lookup returns CDR1 LNHDA and CDR2 SQIVND (reference sequence). Losses at the gene ends were 10 bases for V and 1 base for J; bases not matched to a gene: 11. CDR3 amino acids: CATTAIAGGTDTQYF. The DNA of the CDR3 is TGTGCCACTACCGCTATTGCGGGGGGCACAGATACGCAGTATTTT. Drawing the rest from reference TRBV19 and TRBJ2-3, the complete variable domain is DGGITQSPKYLFRKEGQNVTLSCEQNLNHDAMYWYRQDPGQGLRLIYYSQIVNDFQKGDIAEGYSVSREKKESFPLTVTSAQKNPTAFYLCATTAIAGGTDTQYFGPGTRLTVL.

This chain connects TRBV6-1 to TRBJ2-5; 9 positions match TRBD1. The CDR3 contains 15 residues. Looked up from germline, CDR1 is MNHNS and CDR2 is SASEGT. V was clipped by 6 bases and J by 5 bases; unmatched bases: 10. This CDR3 is CASRVTGGGLETQYF. The CDR3 bases are TGTGCCAGCAGAGTAACAGGGGGCGGTTTGGAGACCCAGTACTTC.

This chain uses TRBV7-2 with TRBJ2-1; 10 bases line up with TRBD2. The trim removed 4 bases at V and 0 bases at J, leaving 12 bases unmatched. CDR3 length: 19 residues. CDR1 is SGHTA, CDR2 FQGNSA, per germline. The CDR3 loop reads CASSYSLAGKPSSYNEQFF. DNA of the CDR3: TGTGCCAGCAGCTACTCACTAGCGGGAAAGCCCAGCTCCTACAATGAGCAGTTCTTC.

DNA for the CDR3: TGTGCGACACAGGAAAAAGGATATAGCAATCAGCCCCAGCATTTT. Residues: CATQEKGYSNQPQHF. This sequence joins TRBV19 and TRBJ1-5; D may be TRBD1 (5 bases). Germline V lookup: CDR1 LNHDA, CDR2 SQIVND (reference sequence). The CDR3 spans 15 residues. The whole variable domain, filled in from reference TRBV19 and TRBJ1-5, reads DGGITQSPKYLFRKEGQNVTLSCEQNLNHDAMYWYRQDPGQGLRLIYYSQIVNDFQKGDIAEGYSVSREKKESFPLTVTSAQKNPTAFYLCATQEKGYSNQPQHFGDGTRLSIL.

The chain joins TRBV7-2 to TRBJ2-7, with no clear D. The CDR3 length is 17 residues. CDR1 and CDR2 from the germline V gene are SGHTA and FQGNSA. The ends were cut back, 5 bases at V and 1 base at J, with 21 bases in the middle. The DNA of the CDR3 is TGTGCCAGCAGCGACCCCGGCGGCAGCACAACGTCCTACGAGCAGTACTTC. Encoded protein: CASSDPGGSTTSYEQYF.

The rearrangement joins TRBV7-2 to TRBJ1-4; possible D gene TRBD1, 5 bases. The V end lost 11 bases, the J end lost 8 bases, and 15 bases lay between the germline ends. This CDR3 comprises 12 residues. Germline V gene lookup returns CDR1 SGHTA and CDR2 FQGNSA. The CDR3 protein is CAGEVAGEKLFF. CDR3 nucleotides: TGTGCCGGTGAGGTGGCAGGGGAAAAACTGTTTTTT.

V and J are TRBV29-1 and TRBJ1-1, with unresolved D. CDR3 length equals 12 residues. The V and J ends lost 3 bases and 11 bases respectively, with 16 bases between them. CDR1 SQVTM and CDR2 ANQGSEA come from the germline V gene. CDR3 nucleotide sequence: TGCAGCGTTGATAGCAGATCCGGGGAGGCTTTCTTT. It encodes CSVDSRSGEAFF.

Only one count was recorded for this clone. Since no conserved phenylalanine or tryptophan closes the CDR3, a read error is the likely cause. The limits of the CDR3 on the DNA are not certain, so only TCRdb's listed CDR3 is given. CDR3 sequence: CASKGMGQRYLI. The chain is built from TRBV2 and TRBJ1-2; TRBD1, as called in the table, went unchecked against the DNA. Germline values: CDR1 SNHLY, CDR2 FYNNEI. The CDR3 length is 12 residues, termini included.

This rearrangement joins TRBV7-8 to TRBJ2-2; perhaps TRBD2 as D (7 bases). CDR1 SGHVS and CDR2 FQNEAQ come from the germline V gene. This CDR3 contains 16 residues. Between the trimmed V and J ends, which lost 0 bases and 7 bases, there was a span of 15 bases. Here the CDR3 DNA reads TGTGCCAGCAGCTTAGCGGGAGGGAGCAGGGGCGGGGAGCTGTTTTTT. Translating gives CASSLAGGSRGGELFF.

The J gene is TRBJ2-1, the V gene TRBV6-5, with a possible D match to TRBD2 (6 bases). This CDR3 is built from 15 residues. CDR1 is MNHEY, CDR2 SVGAGI, per germline. Between the trimmed V and J ends, which lost 2 bases and 7 bases, there was a span of 15 bases. The CDR3 is CASSYGGVFRNEQFF. In nucleotides, the CDR3 is TGTGCCAGCAGTTACGGCGGGGTTTTTAGAAATGAGCAGTTCTTC.

V gene TRBV13 combines with J gene TRBJ1-3; TRBD1 might be the D (6 bases). This CDR3 has 13 amino acids. CDR1 and CDR2 (germline): PRHDT, FYEKMQ (reference sequence). V lost 5 bases to trimming and J lost 9 bases, with 14 bases between them. This chain's CDR3 is CASSPQQGSTIYF. The CDR3 coding sequence is TGTGCCAGCAGCCCCCAACAGGGTTCCACCATATATTTT.

The rearrangement uses TRBV12-2 and TRBJ2-1; the table's D call, TRBD1, was not checked against the DNA. TRBV12-2 counts as a pseudogene. This CDR3 spans 17 amino acids. As DNA, the CDR3 is TGTGCAAGTCGCTTAGCGCTCACAGGGAAGGTCGGCAATGAGCAGTTCTTC. Translation gives CASRLALTGKVGNEQFF.

This chain connects TRBV4-1 to TRBJ2-3, with 9 bases lining up with TRBD2. V lost 4 bases and J lost 5; bases outside the gene matches: 10. This CDR3 is 16 amino acids long. Germline CDR1 is MGHRA and CDR2 is YSYEKL. The CDR3 nucleotides read TGCGCCAGCAGCCTCTCGGGCGGGGGGGCCGGAGATACGCAGTATTTT. It specifies CASSLSGGGAGDTQYF.

V gene TRBV5-8 combines with J gene TRBJ2-7; no reliable D call. Germline loops: CDR1 SGHTS, CDR2 YDEGEE. V lost 7 bases and J 0 bases, leaving 14 bases between the germline ends. The CDR3 runs to 14 residues. CDR3 sequence reads: CASGLARHSYEQYF. The CDR3 DNA is TGTGCCAGCGGATTGGCCCGACACTCCTACGAGCAGTACTTC.

In this sample, this clone turned up once. The rearrangement links TRBV18 to TRBJ2-5; no clear D gene. Germline V gives CDR1 KGHSH, CDR2 LQKENI. Trimming removed 6 bases from V and 7 bases from J, with 9 bases in between. The CDR3 has 11 amino acids. CDR3 protein: CASSPSGTQYF. Here the CDR3 DNA reads TGTGCCAGCTCCCCGTCGGGGACCCAGTACTTC.

There are a few counts of this clone. The chain carries TRBV29-1 and TRBJ1-1; D remains ambiguous. This CDR3 spans 14 amino acids. From germline, CDR1 is SQVTM and CDR2 ANQGSEA. V lost 1 base, J lost 1 base, and 10 bases lay in between. CDR3 residues: CSVEVRGRNTEAFF. In nucleotides, the CDR3 is TGCAGCGTTGAAGTTCGGGGAAGGAACACTGAAGCTTTCTTT.

The rearrangement joins TRBV7-3 to TRBJ2-3; possibly TRBD2 for D (5 bases). Trimming pared 5 bases from V and 3 bases from J, leaving 12 bases between. The CDR3 has 14 residues. The germline V gene has CDR1 SGHTA and CDR2 FQGTGA. This chain's CDR3 is CASSPRGSTDTQYF. CDR3 in DNA: TGTGCCAGCAGCCCCCGGGGTTCGACAGATACGCAGTATTTT.

The rearrangement uses TRBV10-3 and TRBJ2-3, with 9 bases fitting TRBD1. J was trimmed by 2 bases and V by 2 bases; bases with no gene match: 2. Germline V gene sequence: CDR1 ENHRY, CDR2 SYGVKD. The CDR3 covers 15 residues. The CDR3 region has the DNA TGTGCCATCAGTGAGGGGACAGGGTACACAGATACGCAGTATTTT. This gives the protein CAISEGTGYTDTQYF.

Regarding this clone: A junction end diverges from the germline sequence, so it may reflect a read error. The chain couples TRBV5-1 to TRBJ2-1; D might be TRBD1 (6 bases). CDR1 is SGHRS and CDR2 is YFSETQ in the germline V gene. This CDR3 has 14 residues. The CDR3, as DNA: TGCGCCAACAGCTTTGCAGGGGAATCGGGTGAGCAGTTCTTC. Translating it yields CANSFAGESGEQFF.

This rearrangement joins TRBV5-6 to TRBJ2-3, with D possibly being TRBD2 (6 bases). This CDR3 contains 17 residues. CDR1 is SGHDT and CDR2 is YYEEEE in the germline V gene. V lost 0 bases to trimming and J lost 2 bases, with 16 bases between them. CDR3 nucleotides: TGTGCCAGCAGCTTGGTTTCGGTGGCGGGGACCACAGATACGCAGTATTTT. This translates into CASSLVSVAGTTDTQYF. The whole variable domain, filled in from reference TRBV5-6 and TRBJ2-3, reads DAGVTQSPTHLIKTRGQQVTLRCSPKSGHDTVSWYQQALGQGPQFIFQYYEEEERQRGNFPDRFSGHQFPNYSSELNVNALLLGDSALYLCASSLVSVAGTTDTQYFGPGTRLTVL.

The CDR3 DNA sequence: TGTGCCAGCAGTGATCTCGAGCAGTACTTC. Its protein is CASSDLEQYF. The rearrangement links TRBV6-1 to TRBJ2-7; no clear D. The CDR3 is 10 residues long. Germline V lookup: CDR1 MNHNS, CDR2 SASEGT. V lost 3 bases and J 6 bases, leaving 3 bases between the germline ends.

The chain has TRBV2 and TRBJ1-2; TRBD1 aligns across 7 bases. Germline V gene lookup returns CDR1 SNHLY and CDR2 FYNNEI. The CDR3 consists of 15 residues. With V trimmed by 3 bases and J by 5 bases, 9 bases remained unmatched. Here the CDR3 reads CASSENTGVAYGYTF. CDR3 coding DNA: TGTGCCAGCAGTGAGAATACAGGGGTCGCGTATGGCTACACCTTC.

CDR3 region: CASSYSARGGEKLFF. The CDR3 coding sequence is TGTGCCAGCAGTTACTCGGCCCGGGGGGGAGAAAAACTGTTTTTT. This chain uses TRBV6-6 with TRBJ1-4; D is perhaps TRBD1 (5 bases). Germline V CDR1 and CDR2: MNHNY, SVGAGI (reference sequence). The CDR3 has 15 residues. The ends were cut back, 0 bases at V and 8 bases at J, with 13 bases in the middle.

The chain carries TRBV6-6 and TRBJ2-1; 10 positions match TRBD2. The germline V gene has CDR1 MNHNY and CDR2 SVGAGI (reference sequence). The CDR3 is 15 amino acids. V was clipped by 4 bases and J by 4 bases; unmatched bases: 4. The CDR3 reads CASSSGLAEYNEQFF. DNA for the CDR3: TGTGCCAGCAGTTCCGGACTAGCGGAATACAATGAGCAGTTCTTC.

The chain couples TRBV14 to TRBJ2-5, with TRBD2 matching over 7 bases. The CDR3 contains 18 residues. V lost 0 bases and J lost 1; bases outside the gene matches: 11. Germline assignment: CDR1 SGHDN and CDR2 FVKESK. This CDR3 reads CASSQDYWTGGRQETQYF. DNA for the CDR3: TGTGCCAGCAGCCAAGACTATTGGACGGGAGGCCGCCAAGAGACCCAGTACTTC.

Within the sample, this clone is medium-sized. The chain uses TRBV21-1 and TRBJ1-2; the table names TRBD1, a call not compared with the DNA. TRBV21-1 is described as a pseudogene. CDR3 length: 13 residues. CDR3 nucleotides: TGTGCCAGCAAGAGACAGGAGAACTATGGCTACACCTTC. Translated, it gives CASKRQENYGYTF.

V usage is TRBV2 and J usage is TRBJ2-5; TRBD1 aligns across 9 bases. The J call may be incorrect, as the DNA end agrees better with TRBJ2-7. Germline CDR1 is SNHLY and CDR2 is FYNNEI. There are 13 residues in the CDR3. The CDR3 nucleotides read TGTGCCAGCAGTGGGGACAGGGTCTACGAGCAGTACTTC. As protein: CASSGDRVYEQYF.